Below are 8 T cell receptor beta chains sequenced from a single sample in a study of OX40 agonist ivuxolimab in advanced cancers. Libraries were prepared by immunoSEQ multiplex PCR; TCRdb keeps only in-frame clonotypes and omits some of them. The sample lists under 70,000 clones, about nine tenths occurring once. Sequenced here: CD4+ or CD8+ T cells sorted from blood, sampled in a trial of the OX40 agonist ivuxolimab. These receptors originate from an adult with an advanced solid tumor such as melanoma, head and neck, liver or kidney cancer.

The chain recombines TRBV19 with TRBJ2-1; 7 bases align to TRBD2. CDR1 is LNHDA, CDR2 SQIVND, per germline (reference sequence). This CDR3 contains 16 residues. V dropped 1 base and J dropped 0; count of bases not matched to a gene: 3. CDR3 DNA sequence: TGTGCCAGTAGTATAGCAGCGGGGAGCTCCTACAATGAGCAGTTCTTC. Translating it yields CASSIAAGSSYNEQFF.

This sequence joins TRBV30 and TRBJ2-2; D might be TRBD2 (6 bases). The V gene lost 7 bases and the J gene lost 7 bases, with 19 bases spanning the gap. CDR1 and CDR2 (germline): GTSNPN, SVGIG (reference sequence). The CDR3 is made up of 14 amino acids. CDR3 region: CASGTGEWGGELFF. The DNA for the CDR3 is TGTGCCTCTGGAACGGGAGAATGGGGCGGGGAGCTGTTTTTT. Full variable domain (outside the CDR3, taken from reference TRBV30 and TRBJ2-2): SQTIHQWPATLVQPVGSPLSLECTVEGTSNPNLYWYRQAAGRGLQLLFYSVGIGQISSEVPQNLSASRPQDRQFILSSKKLLLSDSGFYLCASGTGEWGGELFFGEGSRLTVL.

The rearrangement uses TRBV27 and TRBJ2-7, with D hard to call. The CDR3 contains 13 residues. CDR1 is MNHEY, CDR2 SMNVEV, per germline (reference sequence). Trimming pared 5 bases from V and 0 bases from J, leaving 8 bases between. The CDR3: CASSPHTSYEQYF. The CDR3 DNA reads TGTGCCAGCAGTCCGCATACCTCCTACGAGCAGTACTTC.

The V and J genes are TRBV2 and TRBJ2-5, with D hard to call. This CDR3 region has 14 residues. Trimming stripped 2 bases from V and 5 bases from J, with 12 bases between. Germline CDR1 SNHLY, CDR2 FYNNEI. CDR3 coding DNA: TGTGCCAGCAGTGAACAGCTTTCGAGGGAGACCCAGTACTTC. Translation: CASSEQLSRETQYF.

This clone was seen a single time. The J gene is TRBJ1-2, the V gene TRBV9; no firm D call. The germline V gene encodes CDR1 SGDLS and CDR2 YYNGEE. The CDR3 consists of 14 residues. Trimming cost V 3 bases and J 4 bases, with 13 bases left between them. CDR3 amino acids: CASSANVAIYGYTF. The CDR3 DNA follows: TGTGCCAGCAGCGCGAACGTAGCCATCTATGGCTACACCTTC.

The CDR3 nucleotides read TGTGCCTGGAGTGTTAGTCCAGGGGGATCCTACGAGCAGTACTTC. This encodes CAWSVSPGGSYEQYF. The V and J genes are TRBV30 and TRBJ2-5; TRBD1 matches at 7 bases. The J call is in doubt because the DNA end fits TRBJ2-7 better. The CDR3 is 15 residues long. Looked up from germline, CDR1 is GTSNPN and CDR2 is SVGIG (reference sequence).

In its sample, this clone was seen once. The gene calls are TRBV28 and TRBJ1-2; no firm D call. The CDR3 extends over 12 amino acids. Germline V gene data show CDR1 as MDHEN and CDR2 as SYDVKM. Trimming cost V 5 bases and J 4 bases, with 8 bases left between them. CDR3 amino acids: CASSLDTYGYTF. CDR3 in DNA: TGTGCCAGCAGTCTCGACACCTATGGCTACACCTTC.

The chain is built from TRBV7-6 and TRBJ2-2; perhaps TRBD2 as D (6 bases). V lost 1 base to trimming and J lost 6 bases, with 15 bases between them. Looked up from germline, CDR1 is SGHVS and CDR2 is FNYEAQ. The length of the CDR3 is 16 residues. CDR3 sequence reads: CASSLEGPGVSGELFF. The DNA for the CDR3 is TGTGCCAGCAGCTTAGAAGGACCGGGAGTCTCCGGGGAGCTGTTTTTT.